These 23 T cell receptor beta chains originate from one sample sequenced in a study of CD8+CD57+ T cells in acquired aplastic anemia. Sequencing was done on patients that had shown CD8+CD57+ cell expansion by flow cytometry. Template material for TCR beta VDJ and CDR3 profiling consisted of genomic DNA. MiXCR, applied by TCRdb to the reads, yields one record per CDR3 protein. The sample shows 220,000 or so distinct CDR3 sequences, 55% to 65% of them seen only once. What was sequenced was sorted CD4+, CD8+, or CD8+CD57+ T cells (not recorded which) from PBMCs. The source is a human donor with aplastic anemia.

This chain uses TRBV24-1 with TRBJ2-7, with 7 bases aligning to TRBD1. CDR3 length: 16 residues. Trimming removed 5 bases from V and 3 bases from J; junction bases left unmatched: 12. The germline V gene encodes CDR1 KGHDR and CDR2 SFDVKD. The CDR3 bases are TGTGCCACCAGTGGAGCTGGTACAGGGGCATACTACGAGCAGTACTTC. Translated, it gives CATSGAGTGAYYEQYF.

The V call is TRBV25-1, the J call TRBJ1-1; no clear D. Trimming removed 11 bases from V and 0 bases from J, with 10 bases in between. The CDR3 extends over 12 amino acids. CDR1 is MGHDK and CDR2 is SYGVNS in the germline V gene. CDR3 coding DNA: TGTGCCGCGGCCAGAGTGAACACTGAAGCTTTCTTT. It translates to CAAARVNTEAFF.

J is TRBJ2-3 and V is TRBV6-4; perhaps D is TRBD1 or TRBD2 (7 bases each). The CDR3 consists of 15 residues. The germline V and J ends were trimmed by 6 bases and 11 bases, with 24 bases remaining between them. Germline V gene sequence: CDR1 MRHNA, CDR2 SNTAGT. DNA of the CDR3: TGTGCCAGCAGCGAGTCAGGGGGGGCCAACAATGAGCAGTATTTT. Amino acids: CASSESGGANNEQYF.

This clonotype was detected ten times or more. The chain couples TRBV4-1 to TRBJ2-1; D is possibly TRBD1 or TRBD2 (6 bases each). Trimming took off 0 bases at V and 9 bases at J, with 9 bases between the two ends. The CDR3 consists of 13 residues. Germline V CDR1 and CDR2: MGHRA, YSYEKL. CDR3 sequence: CASSQEGGGEQFF. DNA for the CDR3: TGCGCCAGCAGCCAAGAAGGGGGAGGTGAGCAGTTCTTC.

This chain uses TRBV7-6 with TRBJ2-1; D gene uncertain. The CDR3 spans 14 residues. In germline, CDR1 is SGHVS, CDR2 FNYEAQ. V lost 4 bases and J lost 9, with 16 bases in between. CDR3 nucleotide sequence: TGTGCCAGCAGCTCAAAAAGGATAGCTGGTGAGCAGTTCTTC. It codes for CASSSKRIAGEQFF.

V usage is TRBV27 and J usage is TRBJ1-1, with TRBD1 as a possible D gene (5 bases). The germline V gene encodes CDR1 MNHEY and CDR2 SMNVEV (reference sequence). The CDR3 consists of 14 residues. V gave up 5 bases and J gave up 4 bases, with 14 bases separating them. CDR3 in amino acids: CASSLTPTGTEAFF. The CDR3 nucleotides read TGTGCCAGCAGTCTAACCCCTACAGGCACTGAAGCTTTCTTT.

The genes are TRBV5-1 and TRBJ2-1, with 13 bases aligning to TRBD2. Germline CDR1 reads SGHRS; CDR2 reads YFSETQ. V trimming: 4 bases; J trimming: 8 bases; junction bases outside the gene matches: 12. The CDR3 length is 17 residues. The CDR3 loop reads CASSTGTSGKSIDEQFF. Here the CDR3 DNA reads TGCGCCAGCAGCACCGGGACTAGCGGGAAAAGTATCGATGAGCAGTTCTTC.

A few counts support this clonotype. A read error may account for a junction end that differs from germline. The V and J genes are TRBV7-2 and TRBJ2-2, with D unresolved. Germline lookup yields CDR1 SGHTA and CDR2 FQGNSA. The CDR3 extends over 12 amino acids. The CDR3 is CATSRPTRELFF. CDR3 sequence (DNA): TGTGCCACCAGCAGACCCACCCGGGAGCTGTTTTTT. Using reference TRBV7-2 and TRBJ2-2 for the parts outside the CDR3, the full variable domain is GAGVSQSPSNKVTEKGKDVELRCDPISGHTALYWYRQSLGQGLEFLIYFQGNSAPDKSGLPSDRFSAERTGGSVSTLTIQRTQQEDSAVYLCATSRPTRELFFGEGSRLTVL.

The sample holds a few counts of this clonotype. The chain links TRBV9 to TRBJ2-3, with D unclear. The ends were cut back, 4 bases at V and 1 base at J, with 16 bases in the middle. CDR1 SGDLS and CDR2 YYNGEE come from the germline V gene. There are 16 residues in the CDR3. CDR3 DNA: TGTGCCAGCAGCCCGAGTTACTCCTCGGGCACAGATACGCAGTATTTT. The encoded protein is CASSPSYSSGTDTQYF.

This chain joins TRBV7-2 and TRBJ1-2, with 10 bases lining up with TRBD1. Germline-derived CDR1 and CDR2 are SGHTA and FQGNSA. The trim removed 2 bases at V and 6 bases at J, leaving 3 bases unmatched. This CDR3 is 14 amino acids long. This chain's CDR3 is CASSLTTGGNGYTF. For the CDR3, the DNA is TGTGCCAGCAGCTTAACGACAGGGGGCAATGGCTACACCTTC.

The chain recombines TRBV11-3 with TRBJ2-7, with D possibly called TRBD1 or TRBD2 (7 bases each). The CDR3 contains 13 residues. Trimming removed 8 bases from V and 4 bases from J, with 15 bases in between. In germline, CDR1 is SGHNT, CDR2 YENEEA. The CDR3 DNA follows: TGTGCCAGCTCCAGGGGGGGGATATACGAGCAGTACTTC. Translating it yields CASSRGGIYEQYF.

The chain links TRBV25-1 to TRBJ2-7, with 10 nucleotides matching TRBD2. Trimming removed 8 bases from V and 6 bases from J; junction bases left unmatched: 4. CDR3 length: 12 amino acids. CDR1 is MGHDK and CDR2 is SYGVNS in the germline V gene. The CDR3 here is CASQREGREQYF. Written as DNA, the CDR3 is TGTGCCAGCCAGCGGGAGGGCCGCGAGCAGTACTTC.

In its sample, this clonotype was seen once. The genes are TRBV7-2 and TRBJ2-4; D call uncertain. CDR1 is SGHTA and CDR2 is FQGNSA in the germline V gene. This CDR3 region has 12 residues. V gave up 7 bases and J gave up 7 bases, with 11 bases separating them. As DNA, the CDR3 is TGTGCCAGCAATCAAGGCGGCAACATTCAGTACTTC. It yields the protein CASNQGGNIQYF.

The sample holds a few counts of this clonotype. V and J are TRBV10-1 and TRBJ2-5; D unclear. Germline values: CDR1 WNHNN, CDR2 SYGVQD (reference sequence). This CDR3 is built from 14 residues. Trimming stripped 0 bases from V and 0 bases from J, with 5 bases between. The CDR3 sequence is CASSESRYQETQYF. The CDR3 nucleotides read TGCGCCAGCAGTGAGTCGAGGTACCAAGAGACCCAGTACTTC.

This chain links TRBV12-3 or TRBV12-4 with TRBJ1-4; D ambiguous. V lost 7 bases, J lost 0 bases, and 12 bases lay in between. The CDR3 length is 15 residues. CDR3 residues: CASKREITTNEKLFF. The CDR3 nucleotides read TGTGCCAGCAAGAGGGAGATAACAACTAATGAAAAACTGTTTTTT.

The genes are TRBV20-1 and TRBJ2-7, with TRBD2 identical over 7 bases. The CDR3 length is 16 residues. Germline V CDR1 and CDR2: DFQATT, SNEGSKA (reference sequence). V lost 5 bases to trimming and J lost 4 bases; unmatched junction nucleotides: 17. The CDR3 loop is CSAQGTTGSMAYEQYF. The CDR3 DNA is TGCAGTGCTCAAGGGACTACGGGTTCGATGGCGTACGAGCAGTACTTC.

The genes are TRBV7-8 and TRBJ2-1, with 7 bases that match TRBD1. This CDR3 region has 12 residues. CDR1 is SGHVS and CDR2 is FQNEAQ in the germline V gene. The ends lost 5 bases at V and 13 bases at J; junction bases unmatched: 8. The CDR3 bases are TGTGCCAGCAGCCCCCGGGACAGCCCCCAGTTCTTC. Amino acid sequence: CASSPRDSPQFF.

The rearrangement uses TRBV7-2 and TRBJ2-7; 8 bases fit TRBD1. Trimming took 7 bases from V and 3 from J; bases not matched to a gene: 8. Germline assignment: CDR1 SGHTA and CDR2 FQGNSA. The CDR3 runs 14 residues. The CDR3 sequence: CASTPTGANYEQYF. Here the CDR3 DNA reads TGTGCCAGCACCCCGACAGGGGCTAACTACGAGCAGTACTTC. Looking up the rest from reference TRBV7-2 and TRBJ2-7 gives the full variable domain: GAGVSQSPSNKVTEKGKDVELRCDPISGHTALYWYRQSLGQGLEFLIYFQGNSAPDKSGLPSDRFSAERTGGSVSTLTIQRTQQEDSAVYLCASTPTGANYEQYFGPGTRLTVT.

The chain has TRBV7-9 and TRBJ2-5, with D maybe TRBD2 (5 bases). Germline assignment: CDR1 SEHNR and CDR2 FQNEAQ (reference sequence). This CDR3 spans 14 amino acids. V lost 5 bases and J lost 2, with 12 bases in between. CDR3 nucleotide sequence: TGTGCCAGCAGCCAAAGAGGGTATCAAGAGACCCAGTACTTC. Translation: CASSQRGYQETQYF.

The genes are TRBV12-3 or TRBV12-4 and TRBJ2-1; D remains unclear. Trimming removed 6 bases from V and 5 bases from J, with 8 bases in between. This CDR3 contains 12 residues. CDR3 protein: CASSFPNNEQFF. DNA of the CDR3: TGTGCCAGCAGCTTCCCGAACAATGAGCAGTTCTTC.

This clonotype was detected once. V usage is TRBV2 and J usage is TRBJ1-2, with D perhaps TRBD1 (6 bases). The CDR3 contains 13 residues. Germline CDR1 is SNHLY and CDR2 is FYNNEI. V lost 6 bases and J 1 base, leaving 9 bases between the germline ends. CDR3 sequence reads: CASSKQGNYGYTF. The CDR3 DNA is TGTGCCAGCAGCAAACAGGGTAACTATGGCTACACCTTC.

This chain joins TRBV7-9 and TRBJ1-6; a possible D gene is TRBD1 (6 bases). The CDR3 is 15 residues long. Trimming shortened V by 5 bases and J by 3 bases, and 11 bases separated the two germline ends. Germline V gene lookup returns CDR1 SEHNR and CDR2 FQNEAQ (reference sequence). The CDR3 here is CASSRSDSYNSPLHF. Written as DNA, the CDR3 is TGTGCCAGCAGCCGATCGGACAGCTATAATTCACCCCTCCACTTT.

The chain combines TRBV2 with TRBJ2-3; D is perhaps TRBD1 (6 bases). The CDR3 length is 14 residues. CDR1 SNHLY and CDR2 FYNNEI come from the germline V gene. Between the trimmed V and J ends, which lost 10 bases and 0 bases, there was a span of 14 bases. Written as DNA, the CDR3 is TGTGCCACCCCAAGGACAGCTAGCACAGATACGCAGTATTTT. Protein sequence: CATPRTASTDTQYF.